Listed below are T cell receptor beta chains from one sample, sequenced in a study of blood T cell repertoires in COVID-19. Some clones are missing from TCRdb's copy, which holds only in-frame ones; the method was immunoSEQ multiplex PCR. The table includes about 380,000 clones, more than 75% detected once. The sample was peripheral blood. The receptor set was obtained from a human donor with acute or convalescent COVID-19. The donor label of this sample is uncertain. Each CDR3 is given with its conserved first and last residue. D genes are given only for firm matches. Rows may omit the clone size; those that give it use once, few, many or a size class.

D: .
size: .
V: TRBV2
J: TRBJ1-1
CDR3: CARTGGTEAFF
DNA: TGTGCCCGAACGGGGGGGACTGAAGCTTTCTTT

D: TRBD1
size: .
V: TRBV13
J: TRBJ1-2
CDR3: CASSSSGTGIYGYTF
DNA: TGTGCCAGCAGCTCCTCCGGGACAGGTATCTATGGCTACACCTTC

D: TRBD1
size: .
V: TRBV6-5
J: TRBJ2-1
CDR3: CASWGQTQVNEQFF
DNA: TGTGCCAGCTGGGGACAGACCCAGGTCAATGAGCAGTTCTTC

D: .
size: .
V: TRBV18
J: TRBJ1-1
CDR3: CASSPHAKLNTEAFF
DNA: TGTGCCAGCTCACCCCACGCGAAACTGAACACTGAAGCTTTCTTT

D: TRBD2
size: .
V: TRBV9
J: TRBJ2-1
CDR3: CASSPSGSQYNEQFF
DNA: TGTGCCAGCAGCCCTAGCGGGAGCCAATACAATGAGCAGTTCTTC

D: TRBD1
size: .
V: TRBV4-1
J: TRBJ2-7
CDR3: CASSQDYRGDEQYF
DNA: TGCGCCAGCAGCCAAGATTACAGGGGTGACGAGCAGTACTTC

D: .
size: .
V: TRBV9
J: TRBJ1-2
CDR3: CASSALDRNYGYTF
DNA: TGTGCCAGCAGCGCCTTGGACAGAAACTATGGCTACACCTTC

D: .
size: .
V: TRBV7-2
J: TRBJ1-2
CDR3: CASSPNPGGGYTF
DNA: TGTGCCAGCAGCCCGAATCCGGGTGGCGGCTACACCTTC

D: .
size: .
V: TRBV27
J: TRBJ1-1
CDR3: CASSTGRRTEAFF
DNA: TGTGCCAGCAGTACGGGTAGGCGCACTGAAGCTTTCTTT

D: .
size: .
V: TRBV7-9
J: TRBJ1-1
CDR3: CASSLVEGGTEAFF
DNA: TGTGCCAGCAGCTTGGTAGAAGGGGGCACTGAAGCTTTCTTT

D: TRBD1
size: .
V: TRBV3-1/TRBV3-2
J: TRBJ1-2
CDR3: CASSQENSGTANYGYTF
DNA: TGTGCCAGCAGCCAGGAAAATTCCGGGACAGCTAACTATGGCTACACCTTC

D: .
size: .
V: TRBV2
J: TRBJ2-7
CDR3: CASSDSRLPTYEQYF
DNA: TGTGCCAGCAGTGATAGCCGATTGCCAACCTACGAGCAGTACTTC

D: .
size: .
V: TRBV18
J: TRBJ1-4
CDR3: CASSQGATNEKLFF
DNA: TGTGCCAGCTCACAGGGGGCAACTAATGAAAAACTGTTTTTT

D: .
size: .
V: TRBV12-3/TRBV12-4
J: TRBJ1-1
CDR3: CASSLRNTEAFF
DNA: TGTGCCAGCAGTTTGCGAAACACTGAAGCTTTCTTT

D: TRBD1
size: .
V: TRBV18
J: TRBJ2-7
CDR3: CASSPGQGSYEQYF
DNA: TGTGCCAGCTCACCGGGACAGGGATCCTACGAGCAGTACTTC

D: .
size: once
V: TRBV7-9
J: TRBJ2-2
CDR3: CASSFLTGELFF
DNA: TGTGCCAGCAGCTTTCTAACCGGGGAGCTGTTTTTT

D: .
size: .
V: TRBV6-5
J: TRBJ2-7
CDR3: CASRPSGAGSYEQYF
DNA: TGTGCCAGCAGACCTTCTGGGGCTGGCTCCTACGAGCAGTACTTC

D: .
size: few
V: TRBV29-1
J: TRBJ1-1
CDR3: CSVEDLPRQGAFF
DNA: TGCAGCGTTGAAGACCTCCCAAGGCAGGGGGCTTTCTTT

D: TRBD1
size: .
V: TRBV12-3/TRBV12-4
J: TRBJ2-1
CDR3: CASSLRQGRAFF
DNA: TGTGCCAGCAGTCTCAGACAGGGCCGAGCGTTCTTC

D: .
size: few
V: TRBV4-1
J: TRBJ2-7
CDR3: CASSHDVYVAYEQYF
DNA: TGCGCCAGCAGCCACGATGTGTATGTGGCTTACGAGCAGTACTTC

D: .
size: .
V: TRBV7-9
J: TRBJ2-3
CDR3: CASSPDGTATDTQYF
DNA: TGTGCCAGCAGCCCCGACGGGACTGCCACAGATACGCAGTATTTT

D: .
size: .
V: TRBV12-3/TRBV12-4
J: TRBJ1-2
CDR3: CASSPRQYGYTF
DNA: TGTGCCAGCAGTCCACGACAGTATGGCTACACCTTC

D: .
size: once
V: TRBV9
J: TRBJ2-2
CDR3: CASSPRTVNTGELFF
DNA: TGTGCCAGCAGCCCTCGTACAGTGAACACCGGGGAGCTGTTTTTT

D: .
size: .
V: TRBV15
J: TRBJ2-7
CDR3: CATSGNSNRMYEQYF
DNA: TGTGCCACCAGCGGAAATAGTAACAGGATGTACGAGCAGTACTTC

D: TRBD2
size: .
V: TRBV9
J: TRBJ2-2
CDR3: CASSVVSVSSGGYGELFF
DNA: TGTGCCAGCAGCGTAGTTAGCGTGTCTAGCGGGGGTTACGGGGAGCTGTTTTTT

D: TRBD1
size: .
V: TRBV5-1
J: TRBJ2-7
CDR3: CASSYYRGDRQYF
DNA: TGCGCCAGCAGCTATTACAGGGGTGACCGGCAGTACTTC

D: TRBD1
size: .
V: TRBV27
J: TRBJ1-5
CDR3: CASSSTGVGQPQHF
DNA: TGTGCCAGCAGTTCGACAGGGGTAGGTCAGCCCCAGCATTTT

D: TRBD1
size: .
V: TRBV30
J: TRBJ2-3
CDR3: CAWSRDRVAQYF
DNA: TGTGCCTGGAGTAGGGACAGAGTAGCGCAGTATTTT

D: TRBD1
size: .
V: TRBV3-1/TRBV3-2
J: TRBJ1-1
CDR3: CASRLGQANTEAFF
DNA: TGTGCCAGCAGACTGGGACAGGCTAACACTGAAGCTTTCTTT

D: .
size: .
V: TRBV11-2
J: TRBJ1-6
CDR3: CASSRTGNSPLHF
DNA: TGTGCCAGCAGCCGAACGGGTAATTCACCCCTCCACTTT

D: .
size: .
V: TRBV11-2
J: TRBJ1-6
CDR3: CASSIQSGEIGSPLHF
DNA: TGTGCCAGCAGCATCCAATCAGGGGAGATCGGTTCACCCCTCCACTTT

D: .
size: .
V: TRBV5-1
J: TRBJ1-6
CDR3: CASSQGQPNSPLHF
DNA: TGCGCCAGCAGCCAGGGACAACCTAATTCACCCCTCCACTTT

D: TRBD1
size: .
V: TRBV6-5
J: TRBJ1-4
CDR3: CASRQGRGEKLFF
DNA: TGTGCCAGCCGACAGGGTAGAGGTGAAAAACTGTTTTTT

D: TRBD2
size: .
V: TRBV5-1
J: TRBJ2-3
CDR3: CASSSIAGGSDTQYF
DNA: TGCGCCAGCAGCTCAATAGCGGGGGGCTCAGATACGCAGTATTTT

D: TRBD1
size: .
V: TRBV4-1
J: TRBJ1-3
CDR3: CASSQAWTGSSSGNTIYF
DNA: TGCGCCAGCAGCCAAGCATGGACAGGCTCCAGCTCTGGAAACACCATATATTTT

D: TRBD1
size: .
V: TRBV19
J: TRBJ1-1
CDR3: CASSPLPGQGRNTEAFF
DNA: TGTGCCAGTTCACCCCTTCCGGGACAGGGGAGGAACACTGAAGCTTTCTTT

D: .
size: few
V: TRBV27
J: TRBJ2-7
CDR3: CASSSSQRSYEQYF
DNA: TGTGCCAGCAGTTCATCACAGAGAAGCTACGAGCAGTACTTC

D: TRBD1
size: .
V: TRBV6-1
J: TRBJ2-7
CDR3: CASSARDRGSYEQYF
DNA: TGTGCCAGCAGTGCGCGGGACAGGGGATCCTACGAGCAGTACTTC

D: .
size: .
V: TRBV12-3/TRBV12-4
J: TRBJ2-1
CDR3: CASSPWARNEQFF
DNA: TGTGCCAGCAGTCCATGGGCTCGAAATGAGCAGTTCTTC

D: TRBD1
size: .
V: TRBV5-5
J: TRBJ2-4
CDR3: CASAGTGGPKNIQYF
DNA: TGTGCCAGTGCCGGGACAGGGGGACCCAAAAACATTCAGTACTTC

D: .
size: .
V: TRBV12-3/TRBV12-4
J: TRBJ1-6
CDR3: CASSSSQKGPLHF
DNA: TGTGCCAGCAGCTCCTCCCAGAAGGGGCCCCTCCACTTT

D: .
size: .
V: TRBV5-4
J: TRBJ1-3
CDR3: CASSRSQGSGNTIYF
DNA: TGTGCCAGCAGCAGATCGCAGGGCTCTGGAAACACCATATATTTT

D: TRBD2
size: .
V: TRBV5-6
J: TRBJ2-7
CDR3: CASRATSGPYEQYF
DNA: TGTGCCAGCAGGGCGACTAGCGGTCCCTACGAGCAGTACTTC

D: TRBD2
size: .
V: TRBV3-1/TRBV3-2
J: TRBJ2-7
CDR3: CASSQVAGNGYEQYF
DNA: TGTGCCAGCAGCCAAGTAGCGGGGAACGGGTACGAGCAGTACTTC

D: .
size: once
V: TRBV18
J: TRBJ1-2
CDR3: CASSPLNQEGANYGYTF
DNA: TGTGCCAGCTCACCATTGAACCAAGAGGGAGCTAACTATGGCTACACCTTC

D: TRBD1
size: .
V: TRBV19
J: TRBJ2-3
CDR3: CASRTGSTDTQYF
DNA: TGTGCCAGCAGGACAGGGAGTACAGATACGCAGTATTTT

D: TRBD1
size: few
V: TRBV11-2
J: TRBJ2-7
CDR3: CASSWDRAGEQYF
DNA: TGTGCCAGCAGCTGGGACAGGGCGGGCGAGCAGTACTTC

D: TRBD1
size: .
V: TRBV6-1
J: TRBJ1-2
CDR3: CASSERDRGAFNGYTF
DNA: TGTGCCAGCAGTGAACGGGACAGGGGGGCTTTTAATGGCTACACCTTC

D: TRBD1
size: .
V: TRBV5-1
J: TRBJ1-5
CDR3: CASSLDRGGPQHF
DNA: TGCGCCAGCAGCTTGGACAGGGGCGGTCCCCAGCATTTT

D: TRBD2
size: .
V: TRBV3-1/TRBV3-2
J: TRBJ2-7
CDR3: CASSQALAGPTTYEQYF
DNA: TGTGCCAGCAGCCAAGCACTAGCGGGACCCACCACCTACGAGCAGTACTTC

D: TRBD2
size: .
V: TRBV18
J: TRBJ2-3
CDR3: CASSPTLAGGDTQYF
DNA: TGTGCCAGCTCACCAACCCTAGCGGGAGGAGATACGCAGTATTTT